Listed below are T cell receptor beta chains from one sample, sequenced in a study of CD8+ T cells in alopecia areata. Clones were sequenced by immunoSEQ multiplex PCR, and TCRdb holds only the in-frame ones, with some missing. The repertoire holds 90,000 to 100,000 clones, with roughly two thirds as singletons. The sequencing here drew on CD8+ T cells sorted from blood, taken at week 4, from a patient treated with tofacitinib. The receptors shown here come from a human donor with alopecia areata. Each CDR3 is given with its conserved first and last residue. D genes are given only for firm matches. Not all rows give a size; the values are once, few, many and, for expanded clones, a class.

- TRBJ1-5 TRBV15 - CATSPDRYSNQPQHF TGTGCCACCAGCCCTGACAGATATAGCAATCAGCCCCAGCATTTT
few TRBJ2-7 TRBV27 - CASGAGTPYEQYF TGTGCCAGCGGCGCCGGGACACCCTACGAGCAGTACTTC
- TRBJ2-3 TRBV5-1 - CASSQGLFTDTQYF TGCGCCAGCAGCCAGGGACTGTTCACAGATACGCAGTATTTT
- TRBJ2-1 TRBV4-1 - CASSQGPADNEQFF TGCGCCAGCAGCCAAGGTCCAGCGGACAATGAGCAGTTCTTC
- TRBJ2-5 TRBV14 - CASSLGIGIGETQYF TGTGCCAGCAGCCTAGGGATCGGGATAGGAGAGACCCAGTACTTC
- TRBJ1-2 TRBV4-1 - CATTATTLDGNGYTF TGCGCCACCACAGCCACGACCCTAGACGGAAATGGCTACACCTTC
- TRBJ2-7 TRBV5-6 - CASSVGQEQYF TGTGCCAGCAGCGTCGGACAGGAGCAGTACTTC
- TRBJ2-3 TRBV5-1 - CASSLSWGTDTQYF TGCGCCAGCAGCTTGAGCTGGGGCACAGATACGCAGTATTTT
- TRBJ2-4 TRBV5-1 TRBD1 CARPHRKAGGLAKNIQYF TGCGCCAGACCACACCGGAAGGCAGGGGGTCTGGCCAAAAACATTCAGTACTTC
few TRBJ2-7 TRBV19 - CASSVHREGYEQYF TGTGCCAGTAGTGTTCACCGTGAGGGCTACGAGCAGTACTTC
- TRBJ1-2 TRBV5-4 - CASSLAILDPGGYTF TGTGCCAGCAGCTTGGCTATCTTGGACCCAGGAGGCTACACCTTC
- TRBJ2-7 TRBV5-6 - CASSWGDNSYEQYF TGTGCCAGCAGCTGGGGGGACAACTCCTACGAGCAGTACTTC
- TRBJ2-3 TRBV29-1 TRBD2 CSVVGRERTDTQYF TGCAGCGTTGTCGGGCGGGAGCGCACAGATACGCAGTATTTT
- TRBJ1-4 TRBV7-9 - CASSSTGRDEKLFF TGTGCCAGCAGCTCCACCGGGAGGGATGAAAAACTGTTTTTT
- TRBJ2-7 TRBV2 - CASGGGLGEWDSYEQYF TGTGCCAGCGGAGGGGGACTTGGGGAGTGGGACTCCTACGAGCAGTACTTC
- TRBJ1-1 TRBV7-6 - CASSLGDTYTEAFF TGTGCCAGCAGCTTAGGGGACACTTACACTGAAGCTTTCTTT
- TRBJ2-2 TRBV28 - CASSDSFPGELFF TGTGCCAGCAGTGACTCCTTTCCGGGGGAGCTGTTTTTT
few TRBJ2-7 TRBV5-5 - CASSLTLGAYEQYF TGTGCCAGCAGCTTGACCCTAGGGGCCTACGAGCAGTACTTC
- TRBJ2-1 TRBV27 TRBD2 CASSLVSGSSYNEQFF TGTGCCAGCAGTTTGGTTAGCGGGAGCTCCTACAATGAGCAGTTCTTC
- TRBJ2-1 TRBV29-1 - CSVVGERTSYNEQFF TGCAGCGTTGTAGGTGAGCGGACGTCCTACAATGAGCAGTTCTTC
few TRBJ2-7 TRBV29-1 - CSLTWGHEQYF TGCAGTTTGACCTGGGGCCACGAGCAGTACTTC
- TRBJ2-7 TRBV4-2 - CASSQDYSGEQYF TGTGCCAGCAGCCAAGACTACTCTGGGGAGCAGTACTTC
- TRBJ2-5 TRBV28 TRBD1 CASSTRDRQETQYF TGTGCCAGCAGTACCCGGGACAGACAAGAGACCCAGTACTTC
few TRBJ2-7 TRBV25-1 TRBD1 CASRGDRGTYEQYF TGTGCCAGCAGGGGGGACAGGGGGACCTACGAGCAGTACTTC
few TRBJ2-2 TRBV5-1 TRBD2 CASSEGLAEKYGELFF TGCGCCAGCAGCGAAGGACTAGCGGAGAAGTACGGGGAGCTGTTTTTT
- TRBJ2-7 TRBV4-3 - CASSQDLRTLGEQYF TGCGCCAGCAGCCAAGATCTTCGGACCCTGGGAGAGCAGTACTTC
- TRBJ2-3 TRBV5-1 TRBD2 CASSKTSSGEPADTQYF TGCGCCAGCAGCAAGACCTCTAGCGGCGAACCTGCTGATACGCAGTATTTT
- TRBJ1-2 TRBV7-9 - CASSYSGDPDYGYTF TGTGCCAGCAGCTATTCAGGGGATCCTGACTATGGCTACACCTTC
- TRBJ2-6 TRBV7-9 - CASSLEKGTGANVLTF TGTGCCAGCAGCTTAGAAAAAGGGACTGGGGCCAACGTCCTGACTTTC
- TRBJ1-2 TRBV27 TRBD1 CASSSRTGIYGYTF TGTGCCAGCAGTTCTCGGACAGGGATTTATGGCTACACCTTC
- TRBJ2-1 TRBV15 - CATSREGLRRDEQFF TGTGCCACCAGCAGAGAAGGACTCCGCCGGGATGAGCAGTTCTTC
few TRBJ2-5 TRBV19 - CASSIDRGETQYF TGTGCCAGTAGTATAGACAGGGGAGAGACCCAGTACTTC
few TRBJ2-1 TRBV15 TRBD2 CATAGGSYNEQFF TGTGCCACCGCGGGAGGGTCCTACAATGAGCAGTTCTTC
- TRBJ2-3 TRBV4-1 - CASSQDSDTQYF TGCGCCAGCAGCCAGGACAGCGATACGCAGTATTTT
- TRBJ2-2 TRBV11-2 - CASSLALGGELFF TGTGCCAGCAGCTTAGCCCTCGGCGGGGAGCTGTTTTTT
- TRBJ2-3 TRBV27 - CASSFVGAATSTDTQYF TGTGCCAGCAGTTTCGTTGGGGCGGCTACTAGCACAGATACGCAGTATTTT
- TRBJ1-1 TRBV27 TRBD1 CASSLGFRGSVNTEAFF TGTGCCAGCAGTTTAGGGTTCAGGGGGTCGGTGAACACTGAAGCTTTCTTT
once TRBJ1-1 TRBV30 - CAWSVRPTGVREAFF TGTGCCTGGAGTGTACGGCCGACGGGGGTGAGGGAAGCTTTCTTT
- TRBJ1-1 TRBV5-6 - CASSRASWAWAEAFF TGTGCCAGCAGCCGTGCAAGTTGGGCTTGGGCTGAAGCTTTCTTT
- TRBJ2-7 TRBV29-1 TRBD1 CSVLGQGVYEQYF TGCAGCGTGTTAGGACAGGGGGTGTACGAGCAGTACTTC
- TRBJ1-3 TRBV2 - CASSTDRIYGTTIYF TGTGCCAGCTCGACCGACAGGATCTATGGAACCACCATATATTTT
once TRBJ2-1 TRBV7-9 TRBD2 CASSPGTSGGAVYNEQFF TGTGCCAGCAGCCCGGGGACTAGCGGGGGGGCCGTCTACAATGAGCAGTTCTTC
few TRBJ2-4 TRBV2 - CASTSGWDIQYF TGTGCCAGCACCTCAGGGTGGGACATTCAGTACTTC
- TRBJ2-7 TRBV7-2 - CASSLAPGSSYEQYF TGTGCCAGCAGCTTAGCGCCCGGAAGCTCCTACGAGCAGTACTTC
- TRBJ2-7 TRBV6-6 - CASSPNSYEQYF TGTGCCAGCAGCCCCAACTCCTACGAGCAGTACTTC
- TRBJ2-5 TRBV29-1 - CSVGPENQETQYF TGCAGCGTTGGGCCGGAGAACCAAGAGACCCAGTACTTC
- TRBJ2-7 TRBV29-1 - CSVEEVGRQSYEQYF TGCAGCGTTGAAGAAGTTGGGCGACAGAGCTACGAGCAGTACTTC